This T cell receptor (beta chain) was identified in a study of technical replicates of blood from several donors. Germline lookup yields CDR1 MNHEY and CDR2 SVGAGI. The CDR3 totals 15 residues. Unmatched junction bases numbered 10, after V lost 7 bases and J lost 7 bases. The table came from immunoSEQ multiplex PCR; TCRdb's copy has only in-frame clones and leaves some out. The table lists 95,000 or so clones, 95% of them singletons. Sequencing was carried out using T cells isolated from PBMCs. This receptor was identified in a human donor in good health. This rearrangement joins TRBV6-5 to TRBJ2-1; 10 positions match TRBD2. The CDR3 coding sequence is TGTGCCAGCACCTCCCCCAGCGGGAGGGCAAATGAGCAGTTCTTC. This sequence encodes CASTSPSGRANEQFF.